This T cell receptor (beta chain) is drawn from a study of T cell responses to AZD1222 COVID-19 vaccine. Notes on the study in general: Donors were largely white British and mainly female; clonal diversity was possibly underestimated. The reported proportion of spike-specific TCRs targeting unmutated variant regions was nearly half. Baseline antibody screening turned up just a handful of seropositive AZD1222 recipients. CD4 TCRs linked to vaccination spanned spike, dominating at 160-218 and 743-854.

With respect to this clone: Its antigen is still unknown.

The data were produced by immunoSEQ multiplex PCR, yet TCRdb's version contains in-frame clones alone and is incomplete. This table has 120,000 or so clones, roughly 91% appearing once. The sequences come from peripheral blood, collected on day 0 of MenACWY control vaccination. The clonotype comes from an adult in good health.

This CDR3 is CASSSLRNSGNTIYF. The CDR3 nucleotides read TGTGCCAGTAGTAGTTTGCGTAACTCTGGAAACACCATATATTTT. J is TRBJ1-3 and V is TRBV19; the D is unclear. V was clipped by 4 bases and J by 0 bases, with 10 bases between them. CDR3 size: 15 residues. The germline V gene has CDR1 LNHDA and CDR2 SQIVND (reference sequence).